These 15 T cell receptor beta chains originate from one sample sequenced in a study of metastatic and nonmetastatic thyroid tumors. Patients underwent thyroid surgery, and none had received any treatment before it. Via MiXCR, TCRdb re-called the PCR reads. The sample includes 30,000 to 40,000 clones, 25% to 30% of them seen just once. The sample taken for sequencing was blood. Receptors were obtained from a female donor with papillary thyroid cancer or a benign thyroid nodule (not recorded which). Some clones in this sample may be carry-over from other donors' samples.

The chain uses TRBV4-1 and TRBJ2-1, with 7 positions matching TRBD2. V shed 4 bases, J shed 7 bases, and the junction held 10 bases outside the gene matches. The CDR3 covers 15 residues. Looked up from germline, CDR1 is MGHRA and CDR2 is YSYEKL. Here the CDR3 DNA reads TGCGCCAGCAGCCCCATAGGACTAGTCCAAAATGAGCAGTTCTTC. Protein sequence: CASSPIGLVQNEQFF.

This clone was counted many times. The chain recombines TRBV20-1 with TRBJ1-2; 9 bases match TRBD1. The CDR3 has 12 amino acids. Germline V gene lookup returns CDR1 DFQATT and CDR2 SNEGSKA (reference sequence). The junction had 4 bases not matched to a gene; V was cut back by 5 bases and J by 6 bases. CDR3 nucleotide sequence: TGCAGTGCTTCAACAGGGGGCGATGGCTACACCTTC. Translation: CSASTGGDGYTF.

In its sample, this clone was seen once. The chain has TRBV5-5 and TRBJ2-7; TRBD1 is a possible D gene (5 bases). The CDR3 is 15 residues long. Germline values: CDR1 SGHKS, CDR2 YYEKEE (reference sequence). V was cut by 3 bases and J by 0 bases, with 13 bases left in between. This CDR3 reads CASSSTRVCSYEQYF. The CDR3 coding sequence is TGTGCCAGCAGCTCGACCAGGGTGTGCTCCTACGAGCAGTACTTC.

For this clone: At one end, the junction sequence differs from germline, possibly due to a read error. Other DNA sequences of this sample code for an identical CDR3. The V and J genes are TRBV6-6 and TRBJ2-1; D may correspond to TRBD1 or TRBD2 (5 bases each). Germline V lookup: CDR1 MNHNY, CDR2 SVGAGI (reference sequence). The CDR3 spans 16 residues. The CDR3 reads CASIYSGRGSYNEQFF. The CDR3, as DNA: TGTGCCAGCATTTACTCGGGACGGGGCTCCTACAATGAGCAGTTCTTC.

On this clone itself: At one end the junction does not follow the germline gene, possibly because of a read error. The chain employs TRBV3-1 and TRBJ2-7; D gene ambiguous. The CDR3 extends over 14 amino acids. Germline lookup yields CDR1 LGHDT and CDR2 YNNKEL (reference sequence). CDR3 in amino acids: CASSPHGNDYEQYF. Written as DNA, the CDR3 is TGTGCCAGTAGCCCTCATGGAAATGACTACGAGCAGTACTTC.

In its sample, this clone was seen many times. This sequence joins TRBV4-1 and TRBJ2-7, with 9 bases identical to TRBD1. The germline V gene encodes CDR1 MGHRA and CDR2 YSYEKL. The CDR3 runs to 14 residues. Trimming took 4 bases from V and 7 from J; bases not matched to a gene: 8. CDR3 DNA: TGCGCCAGCAGCCCGGGACAGGGCGCGCTGGAGCAGTACTTC. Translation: CASSPGQGALEQYF.

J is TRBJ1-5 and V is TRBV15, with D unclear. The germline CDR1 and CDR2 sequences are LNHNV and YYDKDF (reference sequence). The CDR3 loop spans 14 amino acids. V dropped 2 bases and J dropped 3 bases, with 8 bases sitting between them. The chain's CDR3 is CATSRSTSNQPQHF. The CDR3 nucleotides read TGTGCCACCAGCAGATCGACCTCCAATCAGCCCCAGCATTTT.

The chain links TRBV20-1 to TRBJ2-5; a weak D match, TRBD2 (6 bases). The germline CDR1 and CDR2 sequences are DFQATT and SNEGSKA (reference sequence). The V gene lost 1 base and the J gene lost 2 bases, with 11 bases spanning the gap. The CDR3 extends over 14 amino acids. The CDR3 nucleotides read TGCAGTGCTAGAGCGGCGGGATTTCAAGAGACCCAGTACTTC. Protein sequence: CSARAAGFQETQYF.

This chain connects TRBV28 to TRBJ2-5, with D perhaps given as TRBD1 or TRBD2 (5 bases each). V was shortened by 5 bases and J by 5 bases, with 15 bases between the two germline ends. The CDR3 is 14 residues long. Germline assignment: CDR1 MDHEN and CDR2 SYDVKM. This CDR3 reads CASSGGTPAETQYF. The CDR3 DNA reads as TGTGCCAGCAGTGGGGGAACCCCTGCGGAGACCCAGTACTTC.

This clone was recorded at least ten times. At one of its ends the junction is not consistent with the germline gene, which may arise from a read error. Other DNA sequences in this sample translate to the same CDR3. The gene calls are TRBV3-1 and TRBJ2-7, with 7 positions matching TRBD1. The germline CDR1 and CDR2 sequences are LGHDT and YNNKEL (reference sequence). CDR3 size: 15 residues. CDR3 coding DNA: TGTGCCAGCAGCCAAGTGGGACAGAGCTTTTGGGAGCAGTACTTT. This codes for CASSQVGQSFWEQYF.

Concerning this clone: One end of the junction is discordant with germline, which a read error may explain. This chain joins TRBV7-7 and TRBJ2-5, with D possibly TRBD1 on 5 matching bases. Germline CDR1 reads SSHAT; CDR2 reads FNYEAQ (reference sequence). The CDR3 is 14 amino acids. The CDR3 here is CASSSPGSGMTQDF. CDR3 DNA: TGTGCTAGCAGCTCCCCAGGTTCAGGGATGACCCAGGACTTC.

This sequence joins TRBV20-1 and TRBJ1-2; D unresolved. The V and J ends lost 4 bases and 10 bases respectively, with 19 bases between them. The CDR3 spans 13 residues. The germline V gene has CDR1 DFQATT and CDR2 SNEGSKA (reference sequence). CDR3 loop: CSATSIGGRAYTF. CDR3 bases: TGCAGTGCTACTTCCATTGGAGGACGGGCCTACACCTTC.

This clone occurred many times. The CDR3 region has the DNA TGTGCCTGGAGTAACGGGGGAGCGGCCATTTATCAGCCCCAGCATTTT. This sequence encodes CAWSNGGAAIYQPQHF. This sequence joins TRBV30 and TRBJ1-5; possible D gene TRBD1, 5 bases. V was trimmed by 2 bases and J by 5 bases, leaving 19 bases between them. The germline CDR1 and CDR2 sequences are GTSNPN and SVGIG (reference sequence). The CDR3 contains 16 residues.

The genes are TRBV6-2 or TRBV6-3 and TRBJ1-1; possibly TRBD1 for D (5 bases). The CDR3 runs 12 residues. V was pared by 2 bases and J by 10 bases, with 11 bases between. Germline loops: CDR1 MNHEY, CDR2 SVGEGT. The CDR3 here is CASSYGDGAAFF. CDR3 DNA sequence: TGTGCCAGCAGTTACGGGGATGGGGCAGCTTTCTTT.

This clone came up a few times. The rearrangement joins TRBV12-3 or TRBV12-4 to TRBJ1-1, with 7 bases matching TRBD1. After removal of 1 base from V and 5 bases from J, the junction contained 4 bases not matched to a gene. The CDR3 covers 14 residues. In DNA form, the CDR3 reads TGTGCCAGCAGTTTAGGACAGGGAGGGACTGAAGCTTTCTTT. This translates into CASSLGQGGTEAFF.